These T cell receptor beta chains were read from a single sample in a study of blood T cell repertoires in COVID-19. The protocol was immunoSEQ multiplex PCR, while the TCRdb copy is restricted to in-frame clones and leaves out a portion. The table lists 200,000 to 250,000 clones, approximately 80% of them singletons, with 8% to 9.5% in the top ten. Sequenced material: PBMCs or T cells enriched from blood (not recorded which). The source is a woman in her fifties or sixties with acute COVID-19. Both conserved end residues are part of each CDR3. The listing skips clone size in some rows; elsewhere it reads once, few, many or a size class.

TRBV3-1/TRBV3-2	TRBJ2-7	.	CASSHRGAYEQYF
TRBV19	TRBJ1-4	.	CASRLGQNNEKLFF
TRBV19	TRBJ2-2	.	CASRLIGTTITGELFF
TRBV4-1	TRBJ2-5	few	CASSPTGTGVWETQYF
TRBV9	TRBJ2-1	.	CASSEAPGGFDEQFF
TRBV4-3	TRBJ2-5	once	CASSQNRAQETQYF
TRBV19	TRBJ1-5	once	CASSLSGGLSQPQHF
TRBV6-5	TRBJ2-1	.	CASSYSRRGGQNEQFF
TRBV2	TRBJ1-5	.	CASRPQITYQPQHF
TRBV24-1	TRBJ2-3	.	CATSDRIAGGPGGADTQYF
TRBV4-3	TRBJ2-1	.	CASSQGLAGYNEQFF
TRBV30	TRBJ1-4	.	CAWKVRGPEKLFF
TRBV7-2	TRBJ1-2	.	CASSQGQFRYGYTF
TRBV6-6	TRBJ2-7	.	CASSPSGREHEQYF
TRBV6-5	TRBJ2-2	few	CASSSSPSTGELFF
TRBV4-3	TRBJ2-1	once	CASSRSGTGPRLFF
TRBV18	TRBJ2-2	.	CASSHRSQGATGELFF
TRBV18	TRBJ2-4	.	CASSQQGGKNIQYF
TRBV5-1	TRBJ1-5	.	CASSLFGYNQPQHF
TRBV7-2	TRBJ1-1	.	CASSFQGAGNTEAFF
TRBV11-2	TRBJ2-1	.	CASSGSWANEQFF
TRBV7-2	TRBJ2-3	.	CASSLAGGPVTDTQYF
TRBV30	TRBJ1-2	.	CAWSAAGGNYGYTF
TRBV7-6	TRBJ2-7	.	CASSMTGQVQYF
TRBV19	TRBJ1-5	.	CASSIGGGSKSNQPQHF
TRBV4-3	TRBJ2-7	.	CASSQWTGPYEQYF
TRBV6-2/TRBV6-3	TRBJ2-7	.	CASSHGDSPYEQYF
TRBV6-1	TRBJ1-2	.	CASSEVGQKVYGYTF
TRBV19	TRBJ1-1	.	CASSIGENTEAFF
TRBV11-3	TRBJ2-3	.	CASSLRGTGGVGDTQYF
TRBV10-3	TRBJ2-5	.	CAVTRGPQETQYF
TRBV5-1	TRBJ1-2	.	CASSSGQINYGYTF
TRBV4-2	TRBJ1-4	.	CASSQDYGTGLEELFF
TRBV15	TRBJ1-1	.	CATSSWDRVNTEAFF
TRBV7-2	TRBJ1-5	once	CASSWTGGNQPQHF
TRBV5-1	TRBJ2-1	.	CASSQGAPYNEQFF
TRBV3-1/TRBV3-2	TRBJ2-6	few	CASSQDGAGASSGANVLTF
TRBV2	TRBJ1-4	.	CASDKDRANEKLFF
TRBV20-1	TRBJ2-1	.	CSAFDNEQFF
TRBV4-3	TRBJ1-6	few	CASSRGQEDSPLHF
TRBV4-1	TRBJ2-2	.	CASSQEDRMRTGELFF
TRBV11-2	TRBJ1-2	.	CASSLVAKNYGYTF
TRBV24-1	TRBJ1-5	.	CATSSKTGGAGNQPQHF
TRBV20-1	TRBJ2-1	.	CSAAEGRQFF
TRBV7-8	TRBJ1-1	few	CASSRRQVDLNTEAFF
TRBV2	TRBJ2-2	.	CASKVAGTNTGELFF